The source of this T cell receptor beta chain is a study of patients and donors after allogeneic stem cell transplantation (dated by TCRdb to about 2020). Comment on this clonotype: Its antigen remains undetermined. The sample holds no much larger clone one base away, and base qualities are not on file.

V gives up 6 bases and J gives up 4 bases, and the segment between their germline ends measures 8 bases. Looking up the germline V gene yields CDR1 SGHRS and CDR2 YFSETQ. The CDR3 runs 13 amino acids, cysteine and phenylalanine included. Solely the CDR3 DNA is kept, with 39 bases framed from the first base. The library was produced with RT-PCR. Data came from a NextSeq 550. TCRdb passed the public sequencing reads through fastp at Q25 and MiXCR, retaining productive beta sequences. A single entry per CDR3 protein holds the most common genes and DNA from its merged rows. In this sample the table shows 920,000 or so distinct CDR3 sequences, around 17% of which occur a single time. 5% to 7.5% of the sample is in the top ten clones.

The sequence links TRBV5-1 to TRBJ2-6; there is no confident call for the D gene. Specimen: blood, either unsorted or a sorted T cell fraction (not recorded which). This clonotype was obtained from a human donor who was either an allogeneic HSCT recipient or a stem cell or donor lymphocyte infusion donor (not recorded which). It is not recorded whose cells these are; they may come from a transplant donor. CDR3 region: CASTPLGANVLTF. The DNA reads TGCGCCAGCACCCCGTTAGGGGCCAACGTCCTGACTTTC.